This T cell receptor beta chain was retrieved from a study of Graves' ophthalmopathy and Graves' hyperthyroidism. Study-wide context: The blood sample was drawn at first diagnosis and before any treatment.

Per germline, CDR1 MNHEY and CDR2 SVGAGI. Trimming took 0 bases from V and 5 from J, leaving 13 bases between them. The CDR3 is 15 residues long. Study-wide points: Ophthalmopathy could be told apart from stable hyperthyroidism by a 13-signature model (around 85% sensitivity, around 78% specificity).

The authors amplified TCR beta CDR3 regions, and they did so from RNA transcripts for repertoire sequencing. First-round RT-PCR relied on HTBI primers, and a second-round multiplex PCR came next. TCRdb reprocessed the multiplex PCR reads with MiXCR, giving one entry per CDR3 protein. The data show about 160,000 distinct CDR3 sequences, around 40% seen once. This clonotype was observed many times. No antigen is known for it. Symptoms, serum thyroxine and TRAb, thyroid ultrasound, and orbital computed tomography formed the diagnostic basis. This TCR was sampled from a man aged 25-45 years with Graves' ophthalmopathy. Sequencing was performed on peripheral blood. The V and J genes are TRBV6-5 and TRBJ2-5; D unclear. CDR3 bases: TGTGCCAGCAGTTACTCGAATAGCATTGGTGAGACCCAGTACTTC. Amino acids: CASSYSNSIGETQYF.